These 27 T cell receptor beta chains were all obtained from the same sample, sequenced in a study of T cells in Graves' hyperthyroidism and ophthalmopathy. Amplification targeted TCR beta CDR3 regions from RNA transcripts. In the first-round RT-PCR of the TCR CDR3, the HTBI primer set was used. One entry per CDR3 protein results from TCRdb running MiXCR on the multiplex PCR reads. The sample holds about 560,000 distinct CDR3 sequences; less than 15% are singletons and the top ten take over 11%. The source material was blood. These receptors originate from a woman aged 40 to 50 with Graves' hyperthyroidism.

With regard to this clonotype: The CDR3 end shows no conserved phenylalanine or tryptophan, and so a read error is likely. The rearrangement uses TRBV7-6 and TRBJ2-7; 8 nucleotides align to TRBD1. The germline V gene encodes CDR1 SGHVS and CDR2 FNYEAQ. There are 15 residues in the CDR3. V shed 0 bases, J shed 5 bases, and the junction held 6 bases outside the gene matches. CDR3 in DNA: TGTGCCAGCAGCTTAGCACCAGGGGGCTACGACGAGCAGTACCTC. This encodes CASSLAPGGYDEQYL.

This clonotype was observed a handful of times. V usage is TRBV10-3 and J usage is TRBJ2-1; tentative D call: TRBD2 (5 bases). The ends were cut back, 11 bases at V and 5 bases at J, with 16 bases in the middle. Germline assignment: CDR1 ENHRY and CDR2 SYGVKD. The CDR3 is 13 amino acids. The CDR3 sequence: CAAGRARDNEQFF. CDR3 DNA: TGTGCCGCCGGACGGGCGAGGGACAATGAGCAGTTCTTC.

To note about this clonotype: A read error is possible here, since a much larger clone lies one base away. CDR3 in DNA: TGCGCCAGCAGCTTAGACGGCACTGAAGCTTCCTTT. It yields the protein CASSLDGTEASF. This rearrangement joins TRBV5-1 to TRBJ1-1; D is ambiguous. This CDR3 spans 12 amino acids. Germline assignment: CDR1 SGHRS and CDR2 YFSETQ.

At least ten counts were recorded for this clonotype. The V call is TRBV28, the J call TRBJ2-4; the D gene is possibly TRBD1 (6 bases). The germline CDR1 and CDR2 sequences are MDHEN and SYDVKM. The CDR3 loop spans 15 amino acids. V was shortened by 4 bases and J by 0 bases, with 10 bases between the two germline ends. In DNA form, the CDR3 reads TGTGCCAGCAGTTCACAGGGAGTAGCCAAAAACATTCAGTACTTC. Translated, it gives CASSSQGVAKNIQYF.

This clonotype was observed many times. The genes are TRBV4-1 and TRBJ1-1; 8 nucleotides agree with TRBD1. The CDR3 is 15 residues long. V shed 8 bases, J shed 5 bases, and the junction held 13 bases outside the gene matches. Per germline, CDR1 MGHRA and CDR2 YSYEKL. The CDR3 is CASLGMTGVGTEAFF. Written as DNA, the CDR3 is TGCGCCAGCCTCGGGATGACAGGGGTTGGAACTGAAGCTTTCTTT.

The table lists this clonotype with many counts. The genes are TRBV28 and TRBJ2-1; 10 bases are a match to TRBD2. The CDR3 is made up of 18 amino acids. CDR1 and CDR2 from the germline V gene are MDHEN and SYDVKM. J gave up 7 bases and V 2 bases, and 14 bases lay outside the gene matches. CDR3 residues: CASSLLPPLAGGDNEQFF. CDR3 bases: TGTGCCAGCAGTTTACTGCCCCCCTTAGCGGGAGGTGATAATGAGCAGTTCTTC.

This rearrangement joins TRBV14 to TRBJ2-3; the D gene is possibly TRBD2 (6 bases). The CDR3 runs 14 residues. The V and J ends lost 3 bases and 2 bases respectively, with 9 bases between them. Germline V CDR1 and CDR2: SGHDN, FVKESK. The CDR3 DNA reads as TGTGCCAGCAGCCATCGGGGGTACACAGATACGCAGTATTTT. This sequence encodes CASSHRGYTDTQYF.

This clonotype was seen ten or more times. This chain connects TRBV2 to TRBJ2-3, with D perhaps TRBD1 or TRBD2 (5 bases each). The CDR3 sequence is 13 residues long. With 6 bases removed from V and 0 bases from J, the gap between germline ends came to 7 bases. Germline CDR1 SNHLY, CDR2 FYNNEI. The CDR3 sequence: CASRWGSTDTQYF. In DNA, the CDR3 is TGTGCCAGCAGGTGGGGGAGCACAGATACGCAGTATTTT.

This clonotype has a count of ten or more. This rearrangement joins TRBV6-7 to TRBJ1-5; D is undetermined. TRBV6-7 counts as an open reading frame of uncertain function. The CDR3 extends over 15 amino acids. Trimming removed 6 bases at V and 4 bases at J, with 16 bases between. The CDR3 DNA reads as TGTGCCAGCAGCCCTCCGACTGGAGAGAATCAGCCCCAGCATTTT. Translated: CASSPPTGENQPQHF.

This clonotype was counted ten times or more. The chain recombines TRBV3-1 with TRBJ1-4; 9 nucleotides line up with TRBD1. There are 17 residues in the CDR3. V was pared by 2 bases and J by 8 bases, with 12 bases of the junction left unmatched. CDR1 LGHDT and CDR2 YNNKEL come from the germline V gene (reference sequence). The DNA for the CDR3 is TGTGCCAGCAGCCAACTCCCCCCGGGGACAGGGAGAGAAAAACTGTTTTTT. Translating gives CASSQLPPGTGREKLFF.

The CDR3 spells CASSLVKTDIYGYTF. CDR3 in DNA: TGTGCCAGCAGCTTGGTTAAGACGGACATCTATGGCTACACCTTC. The V and J genes are TRBV5-6 and TRBJ1-2; maybe TRBD1 (5 bases). Germline CDR1 reads SGHDT; CDR2 reads YYEEEE. This CDR3 comprises 15 residues. Trimming took 0 bases from V and 4 from J, leaving 13 bases between them.

This clonotype was detected only a few times. The rearrangement uses TRBV6-1 and TRBJ2-2; 9 positions agree with TRBD2. The V segment lost 1 base and the J segment 4 bases; nucleotides outside the gene matches: 4. The germline CDR1 and CDR2 sequences are MNHNS and SASEGT. The CDR3 extends over 16 amino acids. This CDR3 reads CASSEVLAGITGELFF. CDR3 coding DNA: TGTGCCAGCAGTGAAGTTCTAGCGGGGATCACCGGGGAGCTGTTTTTT.

This rearrangement joins TRBV6-5 to TRBJ1-3; perhaps TRBD1 as D (6 bases). V was clipped by 3 bases and J by 2 bases, with 17 bases between them. The CDR3 length is 17 residues. Germline loops: CDR1 MNHEY, CDR2 SVGAGI. The CDR3 DNA sequence: TGTGCCAGCAGTTATGGGGCGACAGGAGGTCCTGGAAACACCATATATTTT. Translated: CASSYGATGGPGNTIYF.

This clonotype was counted at least ten times. The genes are TRBV6-1 and TRBJ2-2; the D is unclear. The CDR3 spans 11 residues. V lost 7 bases and J lost 5, with 5 bases in between. Germline V gene lookup returns CDR1 MNHNS and CDR2 SASEGT. The CDR3 nucleotides read TGTGCCAGCATGCGAACCGGGGAGCTGTTTTTT. Protein sequence: CASMRTGELFF.

CDR3 DNA: TGTGCCAGCCCTAAGACAGGTGGCAATGAGCAGTTCTTC. As protein: CASPKTGGNEQFF. The chain employs TRBV6-1 and TRBJ2-1, with D possibly TRBD1 on 6 matching bases. Germline V gene sequence: CDR1 MNHNS, CDR2 SASEGT. The CDR3 consists of 13 residues. Between the trimmed V and J ends, which lost 8 bases and 6 bases, there was a span of 14 bases.

This clonotype has at least ten counts. This rearrangement joins TRBV2 to TRBJ2-7; TRBD2 is a possible D gene (5 bases). The germline gives CDR1 SNHLY, CDR2 FYNNEI. The CDR3 is 14 amino acids. Trimming removed 6 bases from V and 2 bases from J, with 14 bases in between. The CDR3 is CASRDSSGTYEQYF. CDR3 nucleotide sequence: TGTGCCAGCAGGGACTCCAGCGGTACCTACGAGCAGTACTTC.

The chain carries TRBV28 and TRBJ1-2, with 9 bases that match TRBD1. Germline lookup yields CDR1 MDHEN and CDR2 SYDVKM. Trimming cost V 5 bases and J 3 bases; bases outside gene matches: 7. The CDR3 contains 15 residues. CDR3 DNA: TGTGCCAGCAGTAGACGACAGGGGGAGGACTATGGCTACACCTTC. It specifies CASSRRQGEDYGYTF.

The CDR3 region is CSARVGANVLTF. CDR3 nucleotides: TGCAGTGCTAGAGTTGGGGCCAACGTCCTGACTTTC. The chain has TRBV20-1 and TRBJ2-6; D ambiguous. The germline V and J ends were trimmed by 1 base and 3 bases, with 1 base remaining between them. Looked up from germline, CDR1 is DFQATT and CDR2 is SNEGSKA (reference sequence). The CDR3 has 12 amino acids.

V and J are TRBV20-1 and TRBJ1-6; 12 bases align to TRBD1. Germline CDR1 is DFQATT and CDR2 is SNEGSKA (reference sequence). After removal of 0 bases from V and 6 bases from J, the junction contained 6 bases not matched to a gene. The CDR3 has 17 residues. CDR3 bases: TGCAGTGCTAGAGAGGGGGGACAGGGGGCCCTTAATTCACCCCTCCACTTT. It yields the protein CSAREGGQGALNSPLHF.

The chain has TRBV5-1 and TRBJ2-5; D tentatively fits TRBD1 or TRBD2 (5 bases each). The V gene's germline CDR1 is SGHRS and CDR2 YFSETQ. Trimming took 3 bases from V and 4 from J, leaving 13 bases between them. The CDR3 consists of 14 residues. The CDR3 loop reads CASSSSGDLETQYF. The CDR3 nucleotides read TGCGCCAGCAGCTCCTCCGGGGACCTAGAGACCCAGTACTTC.

The rearrangement joins TRBV19 to TRBJ1-1; 7 bases match TRBD1. The germline CDR1 and CDR2 sequences are LNHDA and SQIVND (reference sequence). The CDR3 runs 14 residues. With V trimmed by 5 bases and J by 7 bases, 10 bases remained unmatched. The CDR3 region has the DNA TGTGCCAGTAGTTTGACAGGGACCCAATATGAAGCTTTCTTT. It yields the protein CASSLTGTQYEAFF. Combining the CDR3 with reference TRBV19 and TRBJ1-1 gives the whole variable domain DGGITQSPKYLFRKEGQNVTLSCEQNLNHDAMYWYRQDPGQGLRLIYYSQIVNDFQKGDIAEGYSVSREKKESFPLTVTSAQKNPTAFYLCASSLTGTQYEAFFGQGTRLTVV.

This clonotype showed up many times. This chain joins TRBV28 and TRBJ2-6, with 9 bases aligning to TRBD2. CDR1 and CDR2 from the germline V gene are MDHEN and SYDVKM. This CDR3 has 18 amino acids. V dropped 6 bases and J dropped 4; count of bases not matched to a gene: 13. CDR3 nucleotide sequence: TGTGCCAGCAGCCCCCAGGGTAGCGGGAGCCCCGGGGCCAACGTCCTGACTTTC. Its protein is CASSPQGSGSPGANVLTF.

This clonotype was found many times. This chain links TRBV7-2 with TRBJ2-7; unclear D gene. In germline, CDR1 is SGHTA, CDR2 FQGNSA. The CDR3 runs 15 residues. V lost 1 base and J 7 bases, leaving 17 bases between the germline ends. The CDR3 region is CASSLGHAETLEQYF. CDR3 nucleotide sequence: TGTGCCAGCAGCTTAGGGCACGCGGAGACATTAGAGCAGTACTTC.

In its sample, this clonotype was seen many times. The rearrangement joins TRBV5-1 to TRBJ2-4; no reliable D call. CDR3 length: 16 amino acids. V shed 2 bases and J shed 0 bases, with 12 bases lying between them. Germline CDR1 reads SGHRS; CDR2 reads YFSETQ. In DNA form, the CDR3 reads TGCGCCAGCAGCTTCTCGCTCTCTCTAGCCAAAAACATTCAGTACTTC. Its protein is CASSFSLSLAKNIQYF. The variable domain in full, with the rest retrieved from reference TRBV5-1 and TRBJ2-4, is KAGVTQTPRYLIKTRGQQVTLSCSPISGHRSVSWYQQTPGQGLQFLFEYFSETQRNKGNFPGRFSGRQFSNSRSEMNVSTLELGDSALYLCASSFSLSLAKNIQYFGAGTRLSVL.

A few counts support this clonotype. This chain uses TRBV25-1 with TRBJ2-1; 7 nucleotides align to TRBD2. V shed 2 bases and J 5 bases; nucleotides not matched to a gene: 6. Looked up from germline, CDR1 is MGHDK and CDR2 is SYGVNS. The CDR3 covers 15 residues. CDR3 sequence (DNA): TGTGCCAGCAGTGAAAGGGCTAGCGGAGACAATGAGCAGTTCTTC. It codes for CASSERASGDNEQFF.

This clonotype was counted ten times or more. The J gene is TRBJ2-7, the V gene TRBV20-1; 11 bases agree with TRBD2. This CDR3 has 15 residues. V lost 5 bases, J lost 0 bases, and 6 bases stayed unmatched. Germline V CDR1 and CDR2: DFQATT, SNEGSKA (reference sequence). The CDR3 reads CSAFDGLAGSYEQYF. DNA for the CDR3: TGCAGTGCTTTCGACGGACTAGCGGGCTCCTACGAGCAGTACTTC.

This clonotype turned up a few times. V gene TRBV9 combines with J gene TRBJ1-4, with D tentatively TRBD1 (6 bases). This CDR3 region has 15 residues. Germline CDR1 SGDLS, CDR2 YYNGEE. V shed 3 bases and J shed 5 bases, with 14 bases lying between them. DNA of the CDR3: TGTGCCAGCAGCGCCCGGGACAATCCGAATGAAAAACTGTTTTTT. It codes for CASSARDNPNEKLFF.